This entry describes one T cell receptor beta chain. The sample comes from a study of blood T cell repertoires in COVID-19. Study-level information: Specimens from acute and convalescent COVID-19 originated in the United States, Italy and Spain. The analysed material was cDNA or gDNA that came from T cells, B-cell-depleted T cells, or PBMCs.

Sequenced by immunoSEQ multiplex PCR; TCRdb stores in-frame clones only, minus some. The table lists about 26,000 clones, roughly 89% of them singletons. Germline assignment: CDR1 MNHEY and CDR2 SVGEGT. The CDR3 sequence is 16 residues long. Trimming left V 2 bases short and J 2 bases short, with 13 bases between. The TCR sequence derives from a human donor in a cohort sampled during active COVID-19. The chain has TRBV6-2 or TRBV6-3 and TRBJ2-4; maybe TRBD1 (6 bases). The sequencing input was peripheral blood. The CDR3 is CASSYGGLGTKNIQYF. In nucleotides, the CDR3 is TGTGCCAGCAGTTACGGGGGCCTCGGTACCAAAAACATTCAGTACTTC.